This is a list of T cell receptor beta chains from one sample in a study of blood T cell repertoires in COVID-19. TCRdb's table, derived via immunoSEQ multiplex PCR, lists solely in-frame clones and lacks some. The sample lists about 190,000 clones; about 87% were seen once. Specimen: peripheral blood. These receptors originate from a man between 40 and 49 years old with active or convalescent COVID-19. Both conserved end residues are part of each CDR3. A D gene is named only where the DNA matches it firmly. The size field is filled for only some rows; it gives once, few, many or a size class.

>TRBV9|-|TRBJ1-2|-
CASSPQPVNYGYTF
TGTGCCAGCAGCCCCCAACCAGTTAACTATGGCTACACCTTC
>TRBV2|TRBD1|TRBJ1-2|-
CASSAQGAHGYTF
TGTGCCAGCAGCGCACAGGGGGCGCATGGCTACACCTTC
>TRBV12-5|TRBD1|TRBJ1-1|few
CASGWTGTEAFF
TGTGCTAGTGGTTGGACAGGGACTGAAGCTTTCTTT
>TRBV19|TRBD1|TRBJ2-1|-
CASKSGTGGWNEQFF
TGTGCCAGTAAGTCCGGGACAGGGGGTTGGAATGAGCAGTTCTTC
>TRBV9|-|TRBJ1-6|-
CASSVGRGGGISPLHF
TGTGCCAGCAGCGTAGGTAGGGGTGGTGGTATTTCACCCCTCCACTTT
>TRBV7-2|-|TRBJ2-7|-
CASSLSYRDTATQYF
TGTGCCAGCAGCTTATCATACAGGGATACAGCGACGCAGTACTTC
>TRBV15|-|TRBJ2-3|-
CATSRAPNTQYF
TGTGCCACCAGCAGAGCCCCTAATACGCAGTATTTT
>TRBV2|TRBD2|TRBJ2-2|-
CASTPGTSGGGELFF
TGTGCCAGCACCCCTGGGACTAGCGGGGGAGGGGAGCTGTTTTTT
>TRBV5-1|-|TRBJ2-5|-
CASSTNPVWEAQYF
TGCGCCAGCAGCACAAATCCAGTGTGGGAGGCCCAGTACTTC
>TRBV2|TRBD1|TRBJ2-7|few
CASTLIPGTGYEQYF
TGTGCCAGCACTTTAATTCCCGGGACAGGGTACGAGCAGTACTTC
>TRBV28|TRBD2|TRBJ2-1|-
CATGVAGGHNEQFF
TGTGCCACCGGGGTAGCGGGGGGCCACAATGAGCAGTTCTTC
>TRBV5-1|TRBD1|TRBJ1-4|-
CASSLGQGSTNEKLFF
TGCGCCAGCAGCTTGGGACAGGGTTCCACTAATGAAAAACTGTTTTTT
>TRBV18|TRBD1|TRBJ2-5|-
CASSPGTGEETQYF
TGTGCCAGCTCACCCGGGACAGGGGAAGAGACCCAGTACTTC
>TRBV7-6|TRBD2|TRBJ2-2|few
CASSPLAGGTGELFF
TGTGCCAGCAGCCCGCTAGCGGGGGGCACCGGGGAGCTGTTTTTT
>TRBV5-1|-|TRBJ2-2|-
CASSLRQAENTGELFF
TGCGCCAGCAGCCTAAGACAGGCGGAGAACACCGGGGAGCTGTTTTTT
>TRBV12-5|TRBD1|TRBJ1-5|-
CASGLGTGGSNQPQHF
TGTGCTAGTGGTTTGGGGACAGGGGGAAGCAATCAGCCCCAGCATTTT
>TRBV6-4|TRBD1|TRBJ1-5|-
CASSPGGGQPQHF
TGTGCCAGCAGTCCAGGGGGCGGGCAGCCCCAGCATTTT
>TRBV12-3/TRBV12-4|-|TRBJ1-6|-
CASSLFVNSPLHF
TGTGCCAGCAGTTTATTCGTGAATTCACCCCTCCACTTT
>TRBV28|-|TRBJ2-7|-
CASSARAASSSYEQYF
TGTGCCAGCAGTGCACGAGCAGCGAGCAGCTCCTACGAGCAGTACTTC
>TRBV7-6|-|TRBJ2-4|-
CASSTRPEGIQYF
TGTGCCAGCAGCACAAGACCGGAGGGCATTCAGTACTTC
>TRBV13|TRBD1|TRBJ1-6|-
CASSQGQVNSPLHF
TGTGCCAGCAGCCAAGGACAGGTCAATTCACCCCTCCACTTT
>TRBV6-2/TRBV6-3|-|TRBJ1-2|-
CASSYPGLRYGYTF
TGTGCCAGCAGTTACCCGGGACTTCGCTATGGCTACACCTTC
>TRBV3-1/TRBV3-2|-|TRBJ2-2|-
CASSQADTNTGELFF
TGTGCCAGCAGCCAAGCTGACACGAACACCGGGGAGCTGTTTTTT
>TRBV30|-|TRBJ1-1|-
CAWSGMSQAEAFF
TGTGCCTGGAGTGGGATGAGCCAGGCTGAAGCTTTCTTT
>TRBV12-5|-|TRBJ2-7|-
CASGLVSQGGGPYEQYF
TGTGCTAGTGGTTTGGTTTCTCAGGGAGGGGGACCCTACGAGCAGTACTTC
>TRBV27|TRBD2|TRBJ2-3|-
CASSLLAGGPSDTQYF
TGTGCCAGCAGTCTACTAGCGGGGGGGCCTTCCGATACGCAGTATTTT
>TRBV11-2|-|TRBJ1-6|-
CASSPRRNSPLHF
TGTGCCAGCAGCCCCAGGAGGAATTCACCCCTCCACTTT
>TRBV19|-|TRBJ1-2|-
CASRRTGLDGYTF
TGTGCCAGTAGGCGAACAGGGTTGGATGGCTACACCTTC
>TRBV11-2|-|TRBJ1-5|-
CASSLQGSNQPQHF
TGTGCCAGCAGCCTACAGGGAAGCAATCAGCCCCAGCATTTT
>TRBV28|-|TRBJ2-7|-
CASSLGSSYEQYF
TGTGCCAGCAGCCTCGGGAGTTCCTACGAGCAGTACTTC
>TRBV5-4|-|TRBJ2-5|-
CASSPDFQETQYF
TGTGCCAGCAGTCCAGACTTCCAAGAGACCCAGTACTTC
>TRBV6-2/TRBV6-3|-|TRBJ1-1|once
CASSYSLNTEAFF
TGTGCCAGCAGTTATTCTCTGAACACTGAAGCTTTCTTT
>TRBV4-3|-|TRBJ1-4|-
CASSQDTPDKLFF
TGCGCCAGCAGCCAAGATACCCCAGACAAATTGTTTTTT
>TRBV19|TRBD2|TRBJ2-5|-
CASSIAGGRETQYF
TGTGCCAGTAGTATAGCGGGGGGGCGTGAGACCCAGTACTTC
>TRBV28|-|TRBJ1-5|-
CASSLLGQPQHF
TGTGCCAGCAGTTTACTGGGCCAGCCCCAGCATTTT
>TRBV2|TRBD1|TRBJ1-1|-
CASTRTGGTEAFF
TGTGCCAGCACTAGGACAGGGGGGACTGAAGCTTTCTTT
>TRBV5-1|TRBD2|TRBJ2-1|-
CASSRLVLAGGINEQFF
TGCGCCAGCAGCCGGTTGGTTCTAGCGGGGGGGATCAATGAGCAGTTCTTC
>TRBV6-5|TRBD1|TRBJ2-1|-
CASSYRGQAMNEQFF
TGTGCCAGCAGTTACCGCGGACAGGCCATGAATGAGCAGTTCTTC
>TRBV24-1|-|TRBJ2-5|-
CATSDFEGSRETQYF
TGTGCCACCAGTGATTTTGAGGGCTCGAGGGAGACCCAGTACTTC
>TRBV7-2|TRBD1|TRBJ2-7|once
CASSLVPGQFTYEQYF
TGTGCCAGCAGCTTAGTCCCGGGACAGTTTACCTACGAGCAGTACTTC
>TRBV9|-|TRBJ1-5|-
CASSLLGGGEPQHF
TGTGCCAGCAGCCTGTTGGGGGGAGGTGAGCCCCAGCATTTT
>TRBV3-1/TRBV3-2|TRBD1|TRBJ1-1|-
CASSLGTGFTEAFF
TGTGCCAGCAGCCTAGGGACAGGGTTCACTGAAGCTTTCTTT
>TRBV4-1|-|TRBJ2-5|-
CASSGSSAPRGSDAQYF
TGCGCCAGCAGTGGTAGTAGCGCACCCCGGGGGTCAGATGCCCAGTACTTC
>TRBV27|TRBD1|TRBJ1-6|-
CASRGQGFSPLHF
TGTGCCAGCAGGGGACAGGGGTTTTCACCCCTCCACTTT
>TRBV5-4|-|TRBJ2-3|-
CASSLMLGPDTQYF
TGTGCCAGCAGCTTAATGCTGGGGCCGGATACGCAGTATTTT
>TRBV20-1|-|TRBJ2-1|-
CSASGVGDNEQFF
TGCAGTGCTAGTGGGGTAGGGGACAATGAGCAGTTCTTC
>TRBV19|-|TRBJ1-2|few
CASSIIFPQGLYGYTF
TGTGCCAGTAGTATTATCTTCCCCCAGGGCCTCTATGGCTACACCTTC
>TRBV6-5|-|TRBJ1-5|-
CASSYGGGNQPQHF
TGTGCCAGCAGTTACGGCGGGGGGAATCAGCCCCAGCATTTT
>TRBV18|TRBD1|TRBJ1-5|-
CASSGGTGSGSNQPQHF
TGTGCCAGCTCAGGCGGGACAGGGTCGGGAAGCAATCAGCCCCAGCATTTT
>TRBV19|-|TRBJ1-5|-
CASSIEWSQPQHF
TGTGCCAGTAGTATAGAATGGAGTCAGCCCCAGCATTTT
>TRBV5-1|-|TRBJ1-1|-
CASSSSRGGTEAFF
TGCGCCAGCAGCTCTTCCAGGGGCGGCACTGAAGCTTTCTTT
>TRBV7-9|TRBD1|TRBJ1-2|-
CASSLGTGAYGYTF
TGTGCCAGCAGCTTGGGGACAGGGGCCTATGGCTACACCTTC